What follows are 12 T cell receptor beta chains derived from one specimen sequenced in a study of blood T cell repertoires in COVID-19. Assay used: immunoSEQ multiplex PCR; TCRdb lists only in-frame clones, some missing. Counted here are some 100,000 clones, about 83% occurring once; the ten biggest clones make up approximately 5.6%. Sequencing used peripheral blood. Receptors originate from a man in his 70s with acute or convalescent COVID-19.

The genes are TRBV27 and TRBJ2-1, with 9 bases identical to TRBD1. The CDR3 runs 13 residues. In germline, CDR1 is MNHEY, CDR2 SMNVEV (reference sequence). Trimming took 6 bases from V and 8 from J; bases not matched to a gene: 5. In DNA form, the CDR3 reads TGTGCCAGCAGCCCGGACAGGGGCCATGAGCAGTTCTTC. Its translation is CASSPDRGHEQFF.

The chain combines TRBV5-6 with TRBJ2-3; D remains ambiguous. From germline, CDR1 is SGHDT and CDR2 YYEEEE. CDR3 size: 12 residues. V was cut by 4 bases and J by 0 bases, with 3 bases left in between. CDR3 DNA sequence: TGTGCCAGCAGCCTTAGCACAGATACGCAGTATTTT. This gives the protein CASSLSTDTQYF.

This clone was detected only once. V gene TRBV4-3 combines with J gene TRBJ1-2; D gene ambiguous. Germline V gene data show CDR1 as LGHNA and CDR2 as YSLEER. CDR3 length: 16 amino acids. V was trimmed by 1 base and J by 0 bases, leaving 12 bases between them. As DNA, the CDR3 is TGCGCCAGCAGCCAAGTCATTGCGTCCACTAACTATGGCTACACCTTC. The encoded protein is CASSQVIASTNYGYTF.

The chain is built from TRBV7-2 and TRBJ2-7; D is possibly TRBD1 (6 bases). This CDR3 region has 16 residues. The V gene's germline CDR1 is SGHTA and CDR2 FQGNSA. The V and J ends lost 0 bases and 5 bases respectively, with 17 bases between them. CDR3: CASSLATGEGWNEQYF. The CDR3 coding sequence is TGTGCCAGCAGCTTAGCGACAGGCGAAGGGTGGAACGAGCAGTACTTC.

The CDR3 bases are TGTGCCACCAGCAGAGTGGGGACAGGGATCACTAATGAAAAACTGTTTTTT. As protein: CATSRVGTGITNEKLFF. The chain couples TRBV15 to TRBJ1-4, with 9 bases that match TRBD1. Germline CDR1 LNHNV, CDR2 YYDKDF (reference sequence). There are 17 residues in the CDR3. V gave up 1 base and J gave up 2 bases; unmatched junction bases: 5.

The chain is built from TRBV4-3 and TRBJ1-2, with 7 bases identical to TRBD1. Germline values: CDR1 LGHNA, CDR2 YSLEER. V dropped 6 bases and J dropped 4; count of bases not matched to a gene: 5. The CDR3 runs 13 residues. CDR3 nucleotides: TGCGCCAGCAGTCCTAGGGACAGCTATGGCTACACCTTC. It encodes CASSPRDSYGYTF.

The count of this clone is one. The rearrangement links TRBV6-6 to TRBJ1-2; a possible D gene is TRBD1 (6 bases). The CDR3 is made up of 16 amino acids. V lost 4 bases, J lost 4 bases, and 19 bases lay in between. Germline CDR1 and CDR2: MNHNY and SVGAGI (reference sequence). This CDR3 reads CASSSDSGDPFYGYTF. CDR3 nucleotides: TGTGCCAGCAGTTCTGACTCAGGGGATCCATTCTATGGCTACACCTTC.

The chain carries TRBV3-1 (or the pseudogene TRBV3-2) and TRBJ2-2; D possibly corresponds to TRBD1 (8 bases). CDR3 length equals 15 residues. CDR1 and CDR2 from the germline V gene are LGHDT and YNNKEL (reference sequence). V was clipped by 3 bases and J by 6 bases, with 14 bases between them. The CDR3 spells CASSQNRGGSGELFF. In nucleotides, the CDR3 is TGTGCCAGCAGCCAGAACAGGGGGGGATCCGGGGAGCTGTTTTTT.

Here the CDR3 DNA reads TGCGCCAGCAGCACAGGGGGACGGGACACCGGGGAGCTGTTTTTT. Its protein is CASSTGGRDTGELFF. The rearrangement uses TRBV4-3 and TRBJ2-2, with 8 bases identical to TRBD1. This CDR3 has 15 amino acids. Trimming cost V 5 bases and J 3 bases; bases outside gene matches: 5. The germline V gene has CDR1 LGHNA and CDR2 YSLEER.

The chain joins TRBV4-3 to TRBJ1-6; 9 bases line up with TRBD1. V trimming: 4 bases; J trimming: 10 bases; junction bases outside the gene matches: 8. This CDR3 region has 15 residues. Germline V gene data show CDR1 as LGHNA and CDR2 as YSLEER. CDR3 DNA sequence: TGCGCCAGCAGCCGTACAGGGGGCGTTGGATCACCCCTCCACTTT. Encoded protein: CASSRTGGVGSPLHF.

This clone was detected once. The V gene is TRBV27, the J gene TRBJ2-2; D is perhaps TRBD2 (5 bases). Germline V CDR1 and CDR2: MNHEY, SMNVEV (reference sequence). V gave up 2 bases and J gave up 7 bases, with 5 bases separating them. The CDR3 has 12 amino acids. The CDR3 DNA reads as TGTGCCAGCAGTTTAGAGGGCGGGGAGCTGTTTTTT. Amino acid sequence: CASSLEGGELFF.

The chain recombines TRBV7-9 with TRBJ1-2; TRBD1 matches 7 bases. There are 15 residues in the CDR3. Germline lookup yields CDR1 SEHNR and CDR2 FQNEAQ (reference sequence). V lost 6 bases and J lost 8; bases outside the gene matches: 15. For the CDR3, the DNA is TGTGCCAGCAGTATAGGACAGGATGCTACTATAGGCTACACCTTC. Amino acid sequence: CASSIGQDATIGYTF.